This passage covers 22 T cell receptor beta chains from one sample sequenced in a study of spatial heterogeneity in lung cancer. TCRdb passed the 5' RACE reads through MiXCR, listing each CDR3 protein once. This sample has about 20,000 distinct CDR3 sequences, with around 8.1% found just once. What these receptors recognize is not known. Time point: sample taken at primary tumor resection. Findings and limits, study-wide: Expanded intratumoral alpha and beta TCR counts tracked tumor mutation counts.

The sequences come from lung tumor tissue, collected at surgery. All receptors derive from a male donor with early-stage non-small cell lung cancer.

V gene TRBV6-5 combines with J gene TRBJ2-5; a possible D gene is TRBD2 (6 bases). V was pared by 0 bases and J by 1 base, with 9 bases between. The CDR3 is 15 amino acids. Per the germline V gene, CDR1 is MNHEY and CDR2 is SVGAGI. The CDR3 region is CASSYSGGGQETQYF. As DNA, the CDR3 is TGTGCCAGCAGTTACTCGGGGGGTGGCCAAGAGACCCAGTACTTC.

This CDR3 is CASSLLAGVYNEQFF. The CDR3 DNA reads as TGTGCCAGCAGCCTACTAGCGGGGGTTTACAATGAGCAGTTCTTC. The V call is TRBV6-2 or TRBV6-3, the J call TRBJ2-1; 11 nucleotides match TRBD2. Looked up from germline, CDR1 is MNHEY and CDR2 is SVGEGT. CDR3 length equals 15 residues. The ends lost 6 bases at V and 4 bases at J; junction bases unmatched: 5.

The CDR3 is CASSSGLAGGDEQFF. Written as DNA, the CDR3 is TGTGCCAGCAGTTCCGGACTAGCGGGGGGTGATGAGCAGTTCTTC. This sequence joins TRBV12-3 or TRBV12-4 and TRBJ2-1; 14 bases match TRBD2. This CDR3 region has 15 residues. The V segment lost 4 bases and the J segment 8 bases; nucleotides outside the gene matches: 4.

The chain recombines TRBV9 with TRBJ2-2; the D is unclear. The germline V and J ends were trimmed by 4 bases and 3 bases, with 19 bases remaining between them. Germline CDR1 reads SGDLS; CDR2 reads YYNGEE. This CDR3 spans 17 amino acids. This chain's CDR3 is CASSYNFRVLDTGELFF. CDR3 in DNA: TGTGCCAGCAGCTACAACTTTAGGGTGTTGGACACCGGGGAGCTGTTTTTT.

This clonotype came up many times. This chain uses TRBV2 with TRBJ2-1; D is perhaps TRBD2 (5 bases). In germline, CDR1 is SNHLY, CDR2 FYNNEI. V lost 6 bases, J lost 6 bases, and 12 bases lay in between. The CDR3 is 13 residues long. The CDR3 sequence is CASRGSGSNEQFF. In DNA, the CDR3 is TGTGCCAGCAGGGGATCGGGGTCCAATGAGCAGTTCTTC.

This sequence joins TRBV5-1 and TRBJ1-2; no clear D. There are 15 residues in the CDR3. Trimming removed 4 bases at V and 3 bases at J, with 16 bases between. Germline values: CDR1 SGHRS, CDR2 YFSETQ. Here the CDR3 DNA reads TGCGCCAGCAGCCCCGGAGCTTCGGTTCACTATGGCTACACCTTC. It is translated as CASSPGASVHYGYTF.

This clonotype was detected a few times. The chain employs TRBV5-4 and TRBJ2-5; D perhaps matches TRBD1 (5 bases). Germline CDR1 reads SGHNT; CDR2 reads YYREEE (reference sequence). The CDR3 has 13 amino acids. V lost 4 bases and J 4 bases, leaving 11 bases between the germline ends. CDR3: CASSPDMAETQYF. CDR3 nucleotides: TGTGCCAGCAGCCCGGACATGGCAGAGACCCAGTACTTC.

V usage is TRBV9 and J usage is TRBJ2-3; D not resolved. Trimming removed 0 bases from V and 6 bases from J, with 11 bases in between. The CDR3 length is 14 residues. Germline V gives CDR1 SGDLS, CDR2 YYNGEE. The CDR3 loop is CASSVATSGDTQYF. DNA for the CDR3: TGTGCCAGCAGCGTAGCGACTTCGGGCGATACGCAGTATTTT.

There are many counts of this clonotype. The chain couples TRBV2 to TRBJ1-1; TRBD1 might be the D (6 bases). V was shortened by 4 bases and J by 11 bases, with 14 bases between the two germline ends. The V gene's germline CDR1 is SNHLY and CDR2 FYNNEI. CDR3 size: 12 residues. In DNA form, the CDR3 reads TGTGCCAGCAGTGTTCTCACAGGGCTTGCTTTCTTT. It specifies CASSVLTGLAFF.

This clonotype showed up many times. The chain joins TRBV20-1 to TRBJ2-1, with D tentatively TRBD1 (5 bases). Trimming removed 6 bases at V and 7 bases at J, with 19 bases between. The CDR3 spans 14 residues. Germline assignment: CDR1 DFQATT and CDR2 SNEGSKA (reference sequence). CDR3 in DNA: TGCAGTGCCCCCACCCAGGGTTCCAGGAATGAGCAGTTCTTC. Translating it yields CSAPTQGSRNEQFF.

Judged by abundance, this clonotype is large. The J gene is TRBJ2-3, the V gene TRBV20-1; D unclear. Trimming cost V 2 bases and J 3 bases, with 6 bases left between them. Germline CDR1 is DFQATT and CDR2 is SNEGSKA (reference sequence). This CDR3 spans 12 amino acids. The CDR3 reads CSARQATDTQYF. The CDR3 DNA sequence: TGCAGTGCTAGACAGGCAACAGATACGCAGTATTTT.

The chain has TRBV5-1 and TRBJ2-3; 8 bases agree with TRBD1. This CDR3 contains 15 residues. The ends lost 2 bases at V and 2 bases at J; junction bases unmatched: 4. Per the germline V gene, CDR1 is SGHRS and CDR2 is YFSETQ. This CDR3 reads CASSFRTGTTDTQYF. CDR3 in DNA: TGCGCCAGCAGCTTTCGGACAGGGACCACAGATACGCAGTATTTT.

This clonotype came up many times. This chain uses TRBV20-1 with TRBJ2-7, with TRBD2 matching 13 bases. CDR3 length: 15 amino acids. The ends lost 3 bases at V and 2 bases at J; junction bases unmatched: 4. The germline V gene encodes CDR1 DFQATT and CDR2 SNEGSKA (reference sequence). The CDR3 DNA reads TGCAGTGCTAGGCCTACTAGCGGGGGGGCCTACGAGCAGTACTTC. Translated: CSARPTSGGAYEQYF.

This clonotype was observed many times. The V gene is TRBV24-1, the J gene TRBJ2-1, with 7 bases aligning to TRBD1. Looked up from germline, CDR1 is KGHDR and CDR2 is SFDVKD. V shed 3 bases and J 0 bases; nucleotides not matched to a gene: 10. This CDR3 has 18 amino acids. The CDR3 DNA follows: TGTGCCACCAGTGATGTTTGGACAGGAGAAGGCTCCTACAATGAGCAGTTCTTC. Amino acid sequence: CATSDVWTGEGSYNEQFF.

This clonotype was observed a handful of times. This chain uses TRBV5-8 with TRBJ2-2; the D gene is possibly TRBD1 (6 bases). Germline CDR1 and CDR2: SGHTS and YDEGEE. The length of the CDR3 is 18 residues. Trimming cost V 4 bases and J 2 bases, with 21 bases left between them. This chain's CDR3 is CASSPEQGSPLNTGELFF. CDR3 nucleotides: TGTGCCAGCAGCCCGGAACAGGGCTCCCCTTTAAACACCGGGGAGCTGTTTTTT.

The chain employs TRBV9 and TRBJ2-7; no definite D call. V lost 0 bases, J lost 6 bases, and 16 bases lay in between. CDR1 SGDLS and CDR2 YYNGEE come from the germline V gene. The CDR3 contains 15 residues. CDR3 nucleotide sequence: TGTGCCAGCAGCGTAGAAGTTTCAGGAGTCGGCGAGCAGTACTTC. Translation: CASSVEVSGVGEQYF.

This clonotype was seen at least ten times. At one end the junction does not follow the germline gene, possibly because of a read error. The gene calls are TRBV7-7 and TRBJ2-7; no definite D call. The CDR3 has 13 amino acids. The germline V gene encodes CDR1 SSHAT and CDR2 FNYEAQ (reference sequence). The CDR3 DNA follows: TGTGCTAGCAGCTTAGAGGTCGACTACGAGCAGTACTTC. Protein sequence: CASSLEVDYEQYF.

This clonotype was detected many times. The rearrangement links TRBV5-4 to TRBJ1-2, with D perhaps TRBD1 (5 bases). V was pared by 1 base and J by 4 bases, with 14 bases between. The CDR3 loop spans 15 amino acids. Germline V CDR1 and CDR2: SGHNT, YYREEE (reference sequence). CDR3 amino acids: CASSLRDGAAYGYTF. DNA of the CDR3: TGTGCCAGCAGCTTGAGGGATGGGGCCGCCTATGGCTACACCTTC.

This clonotype came up many times. The V call is TRBV24-1, the J call TRBJ2-3; D is perhaps TRBD2 (7 bases). This CDR3 comprises 15 residues. The V and J ends lost 5 bases and 4 bases respectively, with 15 bases between them. Germline CDR1 is KGHDR and CDR2 is SFDVKD. CDR3 residues: CATSARGGRADTQYF. The CDR3 DNA is TGTGCCACCAGTGCTAGGGGGGGTCGTGCAGATACGCAGTATTTT.

At least ten counts were recorded for this clonotype. This chain uses TRBV4-2 with TRBJ1-1; no definite D call. CDR3 length equals 13 residues. Looked up from germline, CDR1 is LGHNA and CDR2 is YNFKEQ. V was pared by 4 bases and J by 2 bases, with 8 bases between. In nucleotides, the CDR3 is TGTGCCAGCAGCCCGTTCGCAAACACTGAAGCTTTCTTT. It is translated as CASSPFANTEAFF.

This clonotype was recorded at least ten times. This chain joins TRBV12-3 or TRBV12-4 and TRBJ2-2; unclear D gene. Trimming took off 5 bases at V and 6 bases at J, with 7 bases between the two ends. This CDR3 contains 12 residues. The CDR3 DNA sequence: TGTGCCAGCAGTCCGGCGTCCGGGGAGCTGTTTTTT. Its translation: CASSPASGELFF.

This clonotype occurred many times. The V and J genes are TRBV12-3 or TRBV12-4 and TRBJ2-1, with TRBD2 matching 9 bases. V dropped 4 bases and J dropped 4; count of bases not matched to a gene: 17. The CDR3 runs to 19 residues. The chain's CDR3 is CASSSETSGLSFWYNEQFF. The CDR3 nucleotides are TGTGCCAGCAGTTCCGAGACTAGCGGCCTTAGCTTTTGGTACAATGAGCAGTTCTTC.